The 10 T cell receptor beta chains presented below share a single source sample, sequenced in a study of OX40 agonist ivuxolimab in advanced cancers. Data came from immunoSEQ multiplex PCR; TCRdb stores just in-frame clones and leaves some out. In the table there are 70,000 to 95,000 clones, approximately 91% of which are singletons. Here the sequenced sample was CD4+ or CD8+ T cells sorted from blood, taken in a trial of the OX40 agonist ivuxolimab. These receptors were taken from an adult with an advanced solid tumor such as melanoma, head and neck, liver or kidney cancer.

The chain is built from TRBV27 and TRBJ2-3; maybe TRBD2 (5 bases). Looked up from germline, CDR1 is MNHEY and CDR2 is SMNVEV (reference sequence). V gave up 1 base and J gave up 1 base, with 9 bases separating them. The CDR3 loop spans 15 amino acids. Here the CDR3 reads CASSLWGDGTDTQYF. DNA for the CDR3: TGTGCCAGCAGTTTATGGGGAGACGGCACAGATACGCAGTATTTT.

This chain joins TRBV19 and TRBJ1-4; TRBD1 might be the D (6 bases). This CDR3 spans 15 amino acids. CDR1 and CDR2 from the germline V gene are LNHDA and SQIVND (reference sequence). Trimming removed 3 bases from V and 8 bases from J, with 16 bases in between. As DNA, the CDR3 is TGTGCCAGTAGTATGAGGTGGGGGCGAGGGGAAAAACTGTTTTTT. It codes for CASSMRWGRGEKLFF.

This chain joins TRBV29-1 and TRBJ1-1; maybe TRBD1 (6 bases). The V end was cut by 4 bases, the J end by 3 bases, with 18 bases between. This CDR3 comprises 15 residues. CDR1 and CDR2 (germline): SQVTM, ANQGSEA. The CDR3 nucleotides read TGCAGCGTTGTTGGGGTACAAGGGGGAGACACTGAAGCTTTCTTT. Amino acids: CSVVGVQGGDTEAFF.

The rearrangement joins TRBV28 to TRBJ2-7; no clear D gene. V lost 5 bases to trimming and J lost 0 bases, with 8 bases between them. Per the germline V gene, CDR1 is MDHEN and CDR2 is SYDVKM. This CDR3 comprises 13 residues. This CDR3 reads CASSPRSSYEQYF. The CDR3 nucleotides are TGTGCCAGCAGTCCCCGAAGCTCCTACGAGCAGTACTTC.

The chain links TRBV4-1 to TRBJ1-1; D may be TRBD1 (6 bases). With 6 bases removed from V and 5 bases from J, the gap between germline ends came to 19 bases. CDR1 and CDR2 from the germline V gene are MGHRA and YSYEKL. The CDR3 has 15 residues. CDR3 protein: CASRLSHTGLTEAFF. CDR3 bases: TGCGCCAGCAGACTAAGCCACACAGGGTTAACTGAAGCTTTCTTT.

The chain has TRBV28 and TRBJ2-7; D remains unclear. V was cut by 3 bases and J by 4 bases, with 13 bases left in between. This CDR3 region has 14 residues. CDR1 is MDHEN, CDR2 SYDVKM, per germline. CDR3: CASSFLYSEYEQYF. DNA of the CDR3: TGTGCCAGCAGTTTTTTGTATTCAGAGTACGAGCAGTACTTC.

The chain combines TRBV9 with TRBJ1-3; no firm D call. Trimming pared 3 bases from V and 3 bases from J, leaving 4 bases between. The length of the CDR3 is 12 residues. Germline CDR1 is SGDLS and CDR2 is YYNGEE. The DNA for the CDR3 is TGTGCCAGCAGCGGCGGTGGAAACACCATATATTTT. It codes for CASSGGGNTIYF.

The chain has TRBV6-6 and TRBJ2-5; 7 bases are a match to TRBD1. The ends lost 2 bases at V and 2 bases at J; junction bases unmatched: 8. The CDR3 spans 16 residues. Germline values: CDR1 MNHNY, CDR2 SVGAGI (reference sequence). The CDR3 bases are TGTGCCAGCAGTTACGATCCACAGGGGTATCAAGAGACCCAGTACTTC. Its protein is CASSYDPQGYQETQYF.

The genes are TRBV5-6 and TRBJ2-1; 10 bases line up with TRBD2. The CDR3 totals 15 residues. V gave up 2 bases and J gave up 4 bases; unmatched junction bases: 3. Per the germline V gene, CDR1 is SGHDT and CDR2 is YYEEEE. CDR3 region: CASSLAGGGYNEQFF. In DNA, the CDR3 is TGTGCCAGCAGCTTAGCGGGAGGGGGATACAATGAGCAGTTCTTC.

This clone was seen only once. This sequence joins TRBV2 and TRBJ2-7, with 7 positions matching TRBD1. CDR3 length: 13 amino acids. V lost 7 bases, J lost 2 bases, and 5 bases stayed unmatched. Germline V lookup: CDR1 SNHLY, CDR2 FYNNEI. The CDR3 sequence: CASINDRAYEQYF. CDR3 nucleotides: TGTGCCAGCATAAACGACAGGGCCTACGAGCAGTACTTC.